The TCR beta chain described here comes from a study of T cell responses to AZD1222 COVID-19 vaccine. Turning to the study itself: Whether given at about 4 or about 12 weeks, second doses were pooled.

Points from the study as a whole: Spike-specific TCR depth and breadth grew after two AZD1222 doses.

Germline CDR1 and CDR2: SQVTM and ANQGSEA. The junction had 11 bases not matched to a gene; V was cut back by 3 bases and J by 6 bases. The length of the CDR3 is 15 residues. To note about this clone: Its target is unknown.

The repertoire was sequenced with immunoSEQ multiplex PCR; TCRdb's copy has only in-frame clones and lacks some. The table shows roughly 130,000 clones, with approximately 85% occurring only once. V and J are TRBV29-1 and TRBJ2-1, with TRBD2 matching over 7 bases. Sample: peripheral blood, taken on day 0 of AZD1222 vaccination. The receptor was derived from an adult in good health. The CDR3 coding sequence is TGCAGCGTTGACCCTCTTCTCGGGGGGATCAATGAGCAGTTCTTC. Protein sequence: CSVDPLLGGINEQFF.